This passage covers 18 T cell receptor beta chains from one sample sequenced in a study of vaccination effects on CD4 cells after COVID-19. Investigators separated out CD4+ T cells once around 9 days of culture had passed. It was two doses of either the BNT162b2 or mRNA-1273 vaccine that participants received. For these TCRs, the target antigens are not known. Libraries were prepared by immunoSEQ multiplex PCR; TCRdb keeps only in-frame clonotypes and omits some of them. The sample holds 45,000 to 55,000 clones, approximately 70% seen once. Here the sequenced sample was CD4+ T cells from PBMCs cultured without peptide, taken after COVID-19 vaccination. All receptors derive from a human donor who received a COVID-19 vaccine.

The CDR3: CASRTRYGYTF. The DNA for the CDR3 is TGTGCCAGCAGGACGAGATATGGCTACACCTTC. J is TRBJ1-2 and V is TRBV27, with D unclear. Trimming stripped 6 bases from V and 5 bases from J, with 7 bases between. CDR3 length: 11 amino acids. Germline loops: CDR1 MNHEY, CDR2 SMNVEV (reference sequence).

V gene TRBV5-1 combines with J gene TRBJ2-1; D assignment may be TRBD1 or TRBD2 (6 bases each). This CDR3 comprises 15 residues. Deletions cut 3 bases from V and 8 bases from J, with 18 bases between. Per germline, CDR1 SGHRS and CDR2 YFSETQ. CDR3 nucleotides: TGCGCCAGCAGCTCTAGGGGGGAGAGTGGCCATGAGCAGTTCTTC. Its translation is CASSSRGESGHEQFF.

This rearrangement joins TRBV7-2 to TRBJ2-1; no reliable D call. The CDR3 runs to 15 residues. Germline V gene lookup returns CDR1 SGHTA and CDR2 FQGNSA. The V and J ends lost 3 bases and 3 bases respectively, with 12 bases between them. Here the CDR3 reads CASSFLGIDYNEQFF. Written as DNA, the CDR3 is TGTGCCAGCAGCTTCTTAGGGATAGACTACAATGAGCAGTTCTTC.

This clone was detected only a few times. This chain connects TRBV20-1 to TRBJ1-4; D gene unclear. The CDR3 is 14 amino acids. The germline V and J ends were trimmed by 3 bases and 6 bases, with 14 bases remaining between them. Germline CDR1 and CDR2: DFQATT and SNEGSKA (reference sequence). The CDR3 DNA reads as TGCAGTGCTAGTTCGTATATAAGTGATGAAAAACTGTTTTTT. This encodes CSASSYISDEKLFF.

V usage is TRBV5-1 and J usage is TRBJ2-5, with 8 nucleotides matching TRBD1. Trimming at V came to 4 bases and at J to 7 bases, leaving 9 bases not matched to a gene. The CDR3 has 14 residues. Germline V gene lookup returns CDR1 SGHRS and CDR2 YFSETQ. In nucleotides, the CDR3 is TGCGCCAGCAGCGGCGACAGGGGTTATGGGACCCAGTACTTC. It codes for CASSGDRGYGTQYF.

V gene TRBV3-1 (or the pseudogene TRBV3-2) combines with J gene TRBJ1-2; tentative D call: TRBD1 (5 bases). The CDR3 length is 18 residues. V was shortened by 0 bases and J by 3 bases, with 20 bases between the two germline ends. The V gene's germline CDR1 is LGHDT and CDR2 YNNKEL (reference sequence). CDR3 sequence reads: CASSQESIISPGHYGYTF. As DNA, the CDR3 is TGTGCCAGCAGCCAAGAGTCTATAATATCGCCAGGGCACTATGGCTACACCTTC.

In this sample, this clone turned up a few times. In nucleotides, the CDR3 is TGTGCCAGCAGTTCCCAGACCACAGATACGCAGTATTTT. This encodes CASSSQTTDTQYF. The chain uses TRBV12-3 or TRBV12-4 and TRBJ2-3; D remains ambiguous. The CDR3 contains 13 residues. The germline V and J ends were trimmed by 4 bases and 2 bases, with 7 bases remaining between them.

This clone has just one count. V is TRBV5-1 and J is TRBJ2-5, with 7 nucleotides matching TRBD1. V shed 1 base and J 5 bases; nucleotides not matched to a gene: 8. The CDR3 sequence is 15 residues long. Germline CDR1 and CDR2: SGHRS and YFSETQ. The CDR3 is CASSLRQGNGETQYF. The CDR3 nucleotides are TGCGCCAGCAGCTTGCGACAGGGTAATGGGGAGACCCAGTACTTC.

The CDR3 region has the DNA TGTGCCAGCAGTTTATTAACCGGGTCTAGCGGGCCTCTGAGTGAGCAGTTCTTC. Translated, it gives CASSLLTGSSGPLSEQFF. This chain uses TRBV27 with TRBJ2-1, with 8 bases lining up with TRBD2. The V gene's germline CDR1 is MNHEY and CDR2 SMNVEV (reference sequence). The CDR3 is 18 residues long. Trimming removed 1 base from V and 9 bases from J; junction bases left unmatched: 17.

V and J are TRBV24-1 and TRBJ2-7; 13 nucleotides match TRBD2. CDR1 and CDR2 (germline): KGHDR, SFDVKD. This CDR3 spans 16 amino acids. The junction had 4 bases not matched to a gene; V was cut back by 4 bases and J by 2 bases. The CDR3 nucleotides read TGTGCCACCAGTGACTCTACTAGCGGGGGGGCCTACGAGCAGTACTTC. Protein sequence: CATSDSTSGGAYEQYF.

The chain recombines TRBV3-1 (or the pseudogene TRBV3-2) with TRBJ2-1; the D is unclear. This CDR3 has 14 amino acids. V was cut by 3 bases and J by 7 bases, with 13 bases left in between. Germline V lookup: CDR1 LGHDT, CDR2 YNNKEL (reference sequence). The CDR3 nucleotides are TGTGCCAGCAGCCACTCAACAGAGGCGAATGAGCAGTTCTTC. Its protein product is CASSHSTEANEQFF.

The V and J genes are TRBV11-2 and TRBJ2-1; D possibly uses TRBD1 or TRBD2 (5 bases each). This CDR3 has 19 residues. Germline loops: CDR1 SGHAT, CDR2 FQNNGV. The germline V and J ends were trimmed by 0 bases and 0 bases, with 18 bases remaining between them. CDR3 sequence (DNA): TGTGCCAGCAGCTTAGATCTGAGATGGGGGAGCGGCTCCTACAATGAGCAGTTCTTC. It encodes CASSLDLRWGSGSYNEQFF.

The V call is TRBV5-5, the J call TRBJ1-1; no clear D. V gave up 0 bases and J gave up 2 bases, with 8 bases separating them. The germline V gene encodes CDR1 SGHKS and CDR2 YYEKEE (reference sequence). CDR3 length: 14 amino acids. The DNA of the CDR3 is TGTGCCAGCAGCTTGGTGGGAGTTAACACTGAAGCTTTCTTT. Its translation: CASSLVGVNTEAFF.

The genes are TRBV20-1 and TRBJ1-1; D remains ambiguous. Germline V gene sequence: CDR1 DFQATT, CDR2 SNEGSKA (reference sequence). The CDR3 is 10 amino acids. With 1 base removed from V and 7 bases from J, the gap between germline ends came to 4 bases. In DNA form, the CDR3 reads TGCAGTGCTAGAGGAAGTGAAGCTTTCTTT. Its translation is CSARGSEAFF.

CDR3 bases: TGCGCCGTCGGGGGCTTAGGCACAGATACGCAGTATTTT. It is translated as CAVGGLGTDTQYF. The chain has TRBV5-1 and TRBJ2-3, with D possibly being TRBD1 or TRBD2 (6 bases each). Trimming stripped 10 bases from V and 1 base from J, with 13 bases between. Germline V gene lookup returns CDR1 SGHRS and CDR2 YFSETQ. CDR3 size: 13 residues.

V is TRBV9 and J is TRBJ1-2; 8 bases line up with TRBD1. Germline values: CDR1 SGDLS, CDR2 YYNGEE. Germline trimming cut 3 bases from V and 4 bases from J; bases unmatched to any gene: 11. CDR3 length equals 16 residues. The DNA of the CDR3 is TGTGCCAGCAGCGCGAGATCAGGGGGCGATGGCTATGGCTACACCTTC. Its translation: CASSARSGGDGYGYTF.

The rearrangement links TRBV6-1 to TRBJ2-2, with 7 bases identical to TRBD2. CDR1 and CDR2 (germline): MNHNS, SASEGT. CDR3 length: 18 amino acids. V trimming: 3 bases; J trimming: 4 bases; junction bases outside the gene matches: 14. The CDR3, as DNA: TGTGCCAGCAGTGACGTTAGCGGGTACCCTGTGGGCACCGGGGAGCTGTTTTTT. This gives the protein CASSDVSGYPVGTGELFF.

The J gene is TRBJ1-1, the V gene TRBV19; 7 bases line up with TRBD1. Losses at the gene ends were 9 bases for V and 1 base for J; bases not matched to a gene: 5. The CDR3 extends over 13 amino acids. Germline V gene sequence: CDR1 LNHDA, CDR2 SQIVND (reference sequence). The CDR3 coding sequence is TGTGCCAGCCTACAGGGGAAGAACACTGAAGCTTTCTTT. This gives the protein CASLQGKNTEAFF. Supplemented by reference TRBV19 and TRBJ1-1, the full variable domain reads DGGITQSPKYLFRKEGQNVTLSCEQNLNHDAMYWYRQDPGQGLRLIYYSQIVNDFQKGDIAEGYSVSREKKESFPLTVTSAQKNPTAFYLCASLQGKNTEAFFGQGTRLTVV.